These T cell receptor beta chains were read from a single sample in a study of blood T cell repertoires in COVID-19. Data came from immunoSEQ multiplex PCR; TCRdb stores just in-frame clones and leaves some out. The sample carries 200,000 to 250,000 clones, 70% to 90% recorded once. Sequenced sample: peripheral blood. Every receptor here comes from a man aged 18 to 29 with active or convalescent COVID-19. Both conserved end residues are part of each CDR3. The D gene is left open where the match is weak. Clone size, where shown, is once, few, many, or a class for clones that have expanded.

>TRBJ1-4|TRBV6-9|NA|NA
CASSCQGKANEKLFF
TGTGCCAGCAGTTGCCAGGGTAAGGCTAATGAAAAACTGTTTTTT
>TRBJ1-2|TRBV27|NA|NA
CASSLSGTVVRGYGYTF
TGTGCCAGCAGTTTAAGCGGGACGGTGGTAAGGGGCTATGGCTACACCTTC
>TRBJ1-2|TRBV12-3/TRBV12-4|TRBD1|few
CASSPGQGYGYTF
TGTGCCAGCAGCCCGGGACAGGGATATGGCTACACCTTC
>TRBJ1-2|TRBV3-1/TRBV3-2|NA|NA
CASSLSTGGGHYGYTF
TGTGCCAGCAGCCTAAGCACGGGGGGCGGTCACTATGGCTACACCTTC
>TRBJ1-1|TRBV7-8|NA|NA
CASSLPGNEAFF
TGTGCCAGCAGCCTGCCAGGGAATGAAGCTTTCTTT
>TRBJ1-5|TRBV4-3|TRBD1|NA
CASSLDRGSNQPQHF
TGCGCCAGCAGCCTAGACAGGGGTAGCAATCAGCCCCAGCATTTT
>TRBJ2-2|TRBV6-5|TRBD1|NA
CASNRRDRADGELFF
TGTGCCAGCAACCGCCGGGACAGGGCCGACGGGGAGCTGTTTTTT
>TRBJ2-7|TRBV19|NA|NA
CASSIGGGYSYEQYF
TGTGCCAGTAGTATAGGAGGGGGTTACTCCTACGAGCAGTACTTC
>TRBJ2-1|TRBV12-5|NA|NA
CASGLGASFDEQFF
TGTGCTAGTGGTTTGGGTGCTAGTTTTGATGAGCAGTTCTTC
>TRBJ1-2|TRBV6-5|NA|NA
CASSYSEGGGYTF
TGTGCCAGCAGTTACTCGGAGGGTGGGGGCTACACCTTC
>TRBJ2-1|TRBV24-1|TRBD2|NA
CATSEPGTSDEQFF
TGTGCCACCAGTGAACCAGGGACTAGCGATGAGCAGTTCTTC
>TRBJ1-1|TRBV19|TRBD1|NA
CASSRPGQQYTEAFF
TGTGCCAGTAGTCGACCGGGACAGCAGTACACTGAAGCTTTCTTT
>TRBJ1-2|TRBV4-3|NA|NA
CASSPRTQTNYGYTF
TGCGCCAGCAGCCCCCGGACTCAAACTAACTATGGCTACACCTTC
>TRBJ2-3|TRBV5-8|TRBD2|NA
CASSAGLALTDTQYF
TGTGCCAGCAGCGCGGGACTAGCGCTCACAGATACGCAGTATTTT
>TRBJ2-5|TRBV9|NA|NA
CASSEGGETQYF
TGTGCCAGCAGCGAAGGAGGGGAGACCCAGTACTTC
>TRBJ1-2|TRBV5-4|TRBD1|NA
CASSRKGQGDGYTF
TGTGCCAGCAGCCGTAAGGGACAGGGGGATGGCTACACCTTC
>TRBJ1-4|TRBV6-5|NA|NA
CASIQGEKLFF
TGTGCCAGCATCCAGGGCGAAAAACTGTTTTTT
>TRBJ1-2|TRBV5-6|NA|NA
CASSSFDRNYGYTF
TGTGCCAGCAGCTCTTTCGACAGGAACTATGGCTACACCTTC
>TRBJ1-5|TRBV2|NA|NA
CASSDRGNSNQPQHF
TGTGCCAGCAGTGACAGGGGCAATAGCAATCAGCCCCAGCATTTT
>TRBJ1-2|TRBV7-2|TRBD1|NA
CASSSGGGGMAYTF
TGTGCCAGCAGCTCAGGGGGCGGAGGTATGGCCTACACCTTC
>TRBJ1-4|TRBV9|NA|NA
CASSAGRNEKLFF
TGTGCCAGCAGCGCGGGGAGGAATGAAAAACTGTTTTTT
>TRBJ1-2|TRBV4-3|TRBD1|NA
CASSKQTGYGYTF
TGCGCCAGCAGCAAACAGACAGGGTATGGCTACACCTTC
>TRBJ1-2|TRBV10-3|NA|NA
CAISESENYGYTF
TGTGCCATCAGTGAGTCGGAGAACTATGGCTACACCTTC
>TRBJ2-3|TRBV7-7|NA|NA
CASSLAGGLMDTQYF
TGTGCCAGCAGCTTAGCCGGGGGGCTCATGGATACGCAGTATTTT
>TRBJ2-1|TRBV11-3|TRBD2|NA
CASSFGGGLDEQFF
TGTGCCAGCAGCTTCGGGGGGGGCCTCGATGAGCAGTTCTTC
>TRBJ2-3|TRBV3-1/TRBV3-2|NA|NA
CASSSRSVGTDTQYF
TGTGCCAGCAGTTCGAGGAGCGTCGGCACAGATACGCAGTATTTT
>TRBJ1-4|TRBV7-2|TRBD1|once
CASSSTGRNNEKLFF
TGTGCCAGCAGCTCGACAGGGAGAAATAATGAAAAACTGTTTTTT
>TRBJ2-7|TRBV29-1|NA|NA
CSVEGSSYEQYF
TGCAGCGTTGAAGGGAGCTCCTACGAGCAGTACTTC
>TRBJ1-2|TRBV6-5|NA|NA
CASSYSGTRYTF
TGTGCCAGCAGTTACTCGGGCACCCGCTACACCTTC
>TRBJ2-1|TRBV9|TRBD1|NA
CASSVAGGFSYNEQFF
TGTGCCAGCAGCGTAGCAGGGGGTTTCTCCTACAATGAGCAGTTCTTC
>TRBJ2-2|TRBV11-3|TRBD2|NA
CASSVETTKGLAGEGGELFF
TGTGCCAGCAGCGTAGAAACCACCAAAGGACTAGCGGGAGAAGGCGGGGAGCTGTTTTTT
>TRBJ1-6|TRBV28|NA|NA
CASSLLQGTDSPLHF
TGTGCCAGCAGTTTACTCCAGGGAACTGATTCACCCCTCCACTTT
>TRBJ1-1|TRBV11-1|NA|NA
CASSLRTGWTEAFF
TGTGCCAGCAGCTTAAGAACAGGGTGGACTGAAGCTTTCTTT
>TRBJ2-7|TRBV6-5|TRBD1|NA
CASSGDRYLSYEQYF
TGTGCCAGCAGCGGGGACAGGTACCTTTCCTACGAGCAGTACTTC
>TRBJ1-5|TRBV5-1|TRBD1|NA
CASSQQGGNQPQHF
TGCGCCAGCAGCCAACAGGGGGGCAATCAGCCCCAGCATTTT
>TRBJ1-2|TRBV12-3/TRBV12-4|NA|NA
CASSLSGLRGYTF
TGTGCCAGCAGTTTATCAGGGTTAAGAGGCTACACCTTC
>TRBJ1-6|TRBV11-2|NA|NA
CASSDPAGGLAPLHF
TGTGCCAGCTCCGACCCAGCGGGGGGCCTTGCACCCCTCCACTTT
>TRBJ2-2|TRBV14|TRBD2|once
CASSRLAGFTGELFF
TGTGCCAGCAGCAGACTAGCGGGATTCACCGGGGAGCTGTTTTTT
>TRBJ1-3|TRBV9|NA|NA
CASSVGGSPSGNTIYF
TGTGCCAGCAGCGTAGGTGGCTCTCCCTCTGGAAACACCATATATTTT
>TRBJ1-6|TRBV19|TRBD1|NA
CASSIPQGANSPLHF
TGTGCCAGTAGTATCCCACAGGGGGCGAATTCACCCCTCCACTTT
>TRBJ2-7|TRBV2|NA|NA
CASSSSGFGEQYF
NA
>TRBJ1-2|TRBV11-2|NA|few
CASSLRDFLYGYTF
TGTGCCAGCAGCTTGAGGGATTTTCTCTATGGCTACACCTTC
>TRBJ2-7|TRBV18|NA|NA
CASSPEGSSYEQYF
TGTGCCAGCTCTCCGGAGGGAAGCTCCTACGAGCAGTACTTC
>TRBJ1-6|TRBV9|NA|NA
CASSQLDAGESPLHF
TGTGCCAGCAGCCAACTGGATGCTGGGGAGTCACCCCTCCACTTT
>TRBJ1-1|TRBV7-9|TRBD1|NA
CASSPRQGAVTEAFF
TGTGCCAGCAGCCCTAGACAGGGGGCGGTCACTGAAGCTTTCTTT
>TRBJ2-7|TRBV9|TRBD1|once
CASSVTGGAGLYEQYF
TGTGCCAGCAGCGTTACAGGGGGCGCGGGCCTCTACGAGCAGTACTTC
>TRBJ1-4|TRBV30|TRBD1|NA
CAWRQDRAHLNEKLFF
TGTGCCTGGAGACAAGACAGGGCCCACCTTAATGAAAAACTGTTTTTT
>TRBJ2-3|TRBV7-3|NA|NA
CASSLEGKRVDTQYF
TGTGCCAGCAGCTTAGAGGGCAAAAGGGTAGATACGCAGTATTTT
>TRBJ2-3|TRBV3-1/TRBV3-2|TRBD2|NA
CASSPGLAGGKDTQYF
TGTGCCAGCAGCCCGGGACTAGCGGGAGGGAAGGATACGCAGTATTTT
>TRBJ1-6|TRBV3-1/TRBV3-2|NA|NA
CASRTFTCPPLHF
TGTGCCAGCAGGACTTTTACTTGCCCACCCCTCCACTTT